This T cell receptor (beta chain) was identified during a study of beta chain features in type 1 diabetes. The isolated RNA, all of it, was reverse transcribed, so expressed TCRB transcripts were what got sequenced. Produced via immunoSEQ multiplex PCR; TCRdb's table is partial and in-frame only. The sample holds roughly 380,000 clones, less than 20% seen once. CDR1 is ENHRY and CDR2 is SYGVKD in the germline V gene. V shed 0 bases, J shed 2 bases, and the junction held 7 bases outside the gene matches. The CDR3 covers 16 residues. General observations from the study: Fewer insertions but more deletions were seen at VDJ junctions in type 1 diabetes patients.

This clone was detected only a few times. Antigen specificity is unknown. This clonotype was obtained from a woman aged 18-29 years in good health. The sample was naive CD4+ T cells from blood. This sequence joins TRBV10-3 and TRBJ2-7; 7 bases match TRBD1. Here the CDR3 DNA reads TGTGCCATCAGTGAGTCCAGAAGGGGGCAAACCTACGAGCAGTACTTC. Residues: CAISESRRGQTYEQYF.